What follows are 3 T cell receptor beta chains derived from one specimen sequenced in a study of vaccination effects on CD4 cells after COVID-19. Ahead of sequencing, the ViraFEST assay grew antigen-specific CD4+ T cells using viral peptide pools. Upon completion of roughly ten days in culture, CD4+ T cells were isolated. All participants had two doses of either the BNT162b2 or mRNA-1273 vaccine. The protocol was immunoSEQ multiplex PCR, while the TCRdb copy is restricted to in-frame clones and leaves out a portion. In the table there are under 80,000 clones, 73% of which are singletons. No antigen has been assigned to these receptors. The sample was CD4+ T cells from PBMCs cultured with HCoV-229E spike peptides, taken after COVID-19 vaccination. Receptor source: a human donor who received a COVID-19 vaccine.

This clone was seen a few times. This chain uses TRBV4-1 with TRBJ2-3, with 12 nucleotides matching TRBD1. The germline V gene encodes CDR1 MGHRA and CDR2 YSYEKL. The CDR3 extends over 17 amino acids. The V gene end was trimmed by 1 base and the J gene end by 5 bases; junction bases not matched to a gene: 7. The CDR3: CASSQGPGQGAGDTQYF. CDR3 coding DNA: TGCGCCAGCAGCCAAGGGCCGGGACAGGGGGCTGGAGATACGCAGTATTTT.

This chain connects TRBV6-4 to TRBJ2-7, with D hard to call. Trimming shortened V by 5 bases and J by 3 bases, and 8 bases separated the two germline ends. Germline V gene data show CDR1 as MRHNA and CDR2 as SNTAGT. The CDR3 is 12 amino acids. The CDR3 DNA follows: TGTGCCAGCAGTCCCCCCCTCTACGAGCAGTACGTC. Its protein product is CASSPPLYEQYV.

DNA of the CDR3: TGCAGCGTTGGGTGGGGGGGTAAAGGGGGCAATCAGCCCCAGCATTTT. It is translated as CSVGWGGKGGNQPQHF. The chain carries TRBV29-1 and TRBJ1-5, with a weak D call TRBD1 (5 bases). Trimming shortened V by 4 bases and J by 2 bases, and 18 bases separated the two germline ends. Germline V lookup: CDR1 SQVTM, CDR2 ANQGSEA. The CDR3 sequence is 16 residues long.